A selection of T cell receptor beta chains follows, all from one sample in a study of T cell responses to AZD1222 COVID-19 vaccine. The data were produced by immunoSEQ multiplex PCR, yet TCRdb's version contains in-frame clones alone and is incomplete. The table records 75,000 to 100,000 clones, around nine tenths of them present only once. The sequenced sample was peripheral blood, obtained on day 0 of AZD1222 vaccination. These receptors all come from an adult in good health. CDR3s include the opening cysteine and the closing phenylalanine or tryptophan. A D gene is named only where the DNA matches it firmly. Clone size is not always given. Where it is, it says once, few, many or a class for expanded clones.

clone_size: once
j_call: TRBJ1-6
d_call: -
v_call: TRBV7-3
cdr3_aa: CASSLQGGNSPLHF
cdr3_nt: TGTGCCAGCAGCTTGCAGGGTGGTAATTCACCCCTCCACTTT

clone_size: -
j_call: TRBJ2-7
d_call: -
v_call: TRBV7-9
cdr3_aa: CASSLDGSPSYEQYF
cdr3_nt: TGTGCCAGCAGCTTAGACGGGAGCCCTTCCTACGAGCAGTACTTC

clone_size: -
j_call: TRBJ1-4
d_call: -
v_call: TRBV7-2
cdr3_aa: CASSPTATNEKLFF
cdr3_nt: TGTGCCAGCAGCCCGACAGCAACTAATGAAAAACTGTTTTTT

clone_size: few
j_call: TRBJ1-1
d_call: -
v_call: TRBV28
cdr3_aa: CASSFSGNTEAFF
cdr3_nt: TGTGCCAGCAGTTTTTCCGGGAACACTGAAGCTTTCTTT

clone_size: once
j_call: TRBJ2-7
d_call: TRBD2
v_call: TRBV7-9
cdr3_aa: CASSLAGRAPYEQYF
cdr3_nt: TGTGCCAGCAGCTTAGCCGGGAGGGCTCCCTACGAGCAGTACTTC

clone_size: -
j_call: TRBJ2-7
d_call: TRBD2
v_call: TRBV27
cdr3_aa: CASSLISGRANLYEQYF
cdr3_nt: TGTGCCAGCAGTTTGATTAGCGGGAGGGCCAATTTGTACGAGCAGTACTTC

clone_size: -
j_call: TRBJ1-5
d_call: -
v_call: TRBV6-2/TRBV6-3
cdr3_aa: CASSYRVQALNQPQHF
cdr3_nt: TGTGCCAGCAGTTACCGGGTACAGGCCCTCAATCAGCCCCAGCATTTT

clone_size: -
j_call: TRBJ2-6
d_call: -
v_call: TRBV4-3
cdr3_aa: CASSPTGPSGANVLTF
cdr3_nt: TGCGCCAGCAGCCCGACAGGTCCCTCTGGGGCCAACGTCCTGACTTTC

clone_size: -
j_call: TRBJ2-2
d_call: -
v_call: TRBV13
cdr3_aa: CASSLGTGELFF
cdr3_nt: TGTGCCAGCAGCTTAGGCACCGGGGAGCTGTTTTTT

clone_size: -
j_call: TRBJ2-3
d_call: TRBD2
v_call: TRBV9
cdr3_aa: CASSVASGSPDTQYF
cdr3_nt: TGTGCCAGCAGCGTAGCTAGCGGGAGTCCAGATACGCAGTATTTT

clone_size: -
j_call: TRBJ1-1
d_call: -
v_call: TRBV12-3/TRBV12-4
cdr3_aa: CASSRNLGLEAFF
cdr3_nt: TGTGCCAGCAGCCGAAATCTCGGCTTGGAAGCTTTCTTT

clone_size: -
j_call: TRBJ2-7
d_call: TRBD2
v_call: TRBV18
cdr3_aa: CASSPPAREATYEQYF
cdr3_nt: TGTGCCAGCTCACCACCGGCTCGGGAGGCGACCTACGAGCAGTACTTC

clone_size: -
j_call: TRBJ1-1
d_call: -
v_call: TRBV19
cdr3_aa: CASSIVGENTEAFF
cdr3_nt: TGTGCCAGTAGTATAGTGGGAGAGAACACTGAAGCTTTCTTT

clone_size: -
j_call: TRBJ1-1
d_call: TRBD1
v_call: TRBV14
cdr3_aa: CASSPETGLRFEAFF
cdr3_nt: TGTGCCAGCAGCCCGGAGACAGGGCTTCGGTTTGAAGCTTTCTTT

clone_size: once
j_call: TRBJ2-5
d_call: TRBD1
v_call: TRBV7-9
cdr3_aa: CASSLRQGRETQYF
cdr3_nt: TGTGCCAGCAGCTTAAGACAGGGGCGAGAGACCCAGTACTTC

clone_size: few
j_call: TRBJ2-7
d_call: TRBD1
v_call: TRBV29-1
cdr3_aa: CSVRTQDRAYEQYF
cdr3_nt: TGCAGCGTACGAACCCAGGACAGGGCCTACGAGCAGTACTTC

clone_size: -
j_call: TRBJ1-2
d_call: -
v_call: TRBV3-1/TRBV3-2
cdr3_aa: CASSQEQGLVYGYTF
cdr3_nt: TGTGCCAGCAGCCAAGAGCAGGGTCTGGTCTATGGCTACACCTTC

clone_size: once
j_call: TRBJ1-5
d_call: -
v_call: TRBV15
cdr3_aa: CATSRDHGNGNQPQHF
cdr3_nt: TGTGCCACCAGCAGAGATCACGGGAACGGGAATCAGCCCCAGCATTTT

clone_size: -
j_call: TRBJ2-1
d_call: TRBD2
v_call: TRBV4-2
cdr3_aa: CASSVSGSSYNEQFF
cdr3_nt: TGTGCCAGCAGCGTTAGCGGGAGCTCCTACAATGAGCAGTTCTTC

clone_size: once
j_call: TRBJ1-4
d_call: -
v_call: TRBV28
cdr3_aa: CASSQGREYKLFF
cdr3_nt: TGTGCCAGCAGCCAGGGGCGGGAGTACAAACTGTTTTTT

clone_size: once
j_call: TRBJ2-3
d_call: -
v_call: TRBV6-1
cdr3_aa: CASSEIHGRPSTDTQYF
cdr3_nt: TGTGCCAGCAGTGAAATTCATGGCAGACCTAGCACAGATACGCAGTATTTT

clone_size: -
j_call: TRBJ1-1
d_call: -
v_call: TRBV28
cdr3_aa: CASSPSRRADTEAFF
cdr3_nt: TGTGCCAGCAGTCCTTCCCGACGGGCCGACACTGAAGCTTTCTTT

clone_size: -
j_call: TRBJ2-1
d_call: TRBD2
v_call: TRBV29-1
cdr3_aa: CSALGRVRVNEQFF
cdr3_nt: TGCAGCGCCCTGGGGAGGGTTAGAGTCAATGAGCAGTTCTTC

clone_size: few
j_call: TRBJ2-3
d_call: TRBD2
v_call: TRBV30
cdr3_aa: CAWGGNLAGTDTQYF
cdr3_nt: TGTGCCTGGGGGGGGAACCTAGCGGGCACAGATACGCAGTATTTT